This is a list of T cell receptor beta chains from one sample in a study of blood T cell repertoires in COVID-19. Profiling relied on immunoSEQ multiplex PCR, and the TCRdb table lists in-frame clones only, not all of them. There are about 89,000 clones in the sample; around 88% occur only once, and 1.2% lies in the top ten. The sample consisted of peripheral blood. The receptors come from a man older than 75 with active or convalescent COVID-19. Each CDR3 is given with its conserved first and last residue. A D gene is named only where the DNA matches it firmly. Some rows have no size entry. The others give once, few or many, or a class for an expanded clone.

>TRBJ2-7|TRBV5-1|-|-
TGCGCCAGCAGCTTGGGACAGGCTTCCCGCTACGAGCAGTACTTC
CASSLGQASRYEQYF
>TRBJ2-1|TRBV10-3|-|TRBD1
TGTGCCATCAGGGGGCCTAGACAGGGGAAGCTAAATTACGATGAGCAGTTCTTC
CAIRGPRQGKLNYDEQFF
>TRBJ1-1|TRBV19|-|-
TGTGCCAGTAGTGTAACGGGGGTTGGTACTGAAGCTTTCTTT
CASSVTGVGTEAFF
>TRBJ2-1|TRBV2|-|-
TGTGCCAGCAGTCCTCGCGGCCTTCACAATGAGCAGTTCTTC
CASSPRGLHNEQFF
>TRBJ2-1|TRBV11-2|-|-
TGTGCCAGCAGATCACTTGTTCGCGGCCGAGGGCAGTTCTTC
CASRSLVRGRGQFF
>TRBJ2-5|TRBV24-1|-|TRBD2
TGTGCCACCAGTGATTTTAGCGGGAGGGCCGGCCAAGAGACCCAGTACTTC
CATSDFSGRAGQETQYF
>TRBJ2-1|TRBV5-1|-|TRBD2
TGCGCCAGCAGCTTGCCGAGCGGGAGTCTGACCAATGAGCAGTTCTTC
CASSLPSGSLTNEQFF
>TRBJ1-1|TRBV3-1/TRBV3-2|once|-
TGTGCCAGCAGCCAAGTGGGGGGTGCTTTCTTT
CASSQVGGAFF
>TRBJ2-5|TRBV19|-|TRBD2
TGTGCCAGTAGTGCCCGGCGGGAGGGCCAAGGATCCCAAGAGACCCAGTACTTC
CASSARREGQGSQETQYF
>TRBJ2-1|TRBV5-1|-|-
TGCGCCAGCAGCTTGGTTCTGCTAGCCGATAGCAATGAGCAGTTCTTC
CASSLVLLADSNEQFF